This TCR beta chain is from a study of CD8+ T cells in alopecia areata. General study findings and limits: An increase in clonality over normal scalp was evident in lesional scalp, especially alopecia totalis/universalis. While tofacitinib was given, many expanded lesional clones persisted in scalp and blood.

It was cDNA, reverse transcribed from extracted RNA, that served as the sequencing template. The protocol was immunoSEQ multiplex PCR, while the TCRdb copy is restricted to in-frame clones and leaves out a portion. The sample includes 190,000 or so clones, around three fifths of them seen just once. V lost 2 bases and J 3 bases, leaving 9 bases between the germline ends. The germline V gene has CDR1 SGHDT and CDR2 YYEEEE. The CDR3 is 13 amino acids. This sample's treatment: oral pan-JAK inhibitor, 5-10 mg twice daily. As to this clone: No antigen is known for it.

The gene calls are TRBV5-6 and TRBJ2-7, with a possible D match to TRBD2 (6 bases). The sequence was collected from a human donor with alopecia areata. Here the sequenced sample was CD8+ T cells sorted from blood, taken at week 24, from a patient treated with tofacitinib. As DNA, the CDR3 is TGTGCCAGCAGCTTCGGCGGGATCTACGAGCAGTACTTC. This codes for CASSFGGIYEQYF.